The following is a TCR beta chain sequence with its context. Germline and junction disagree at one end, which may indicate a read error. TCRdb reanalysed the reads using MiXCR and keeps one entry per CDR3 protein. Of some 200,000 distinct CDR3 sequences listed, roughly 19% are singletons. This entry is derived from a study of T cell repertoires in cytomegalovirus infection. The CDR3 has 16 residues. Germline V gives CDR1 SGHVS, CDR2 FNYEAQ. V gene TRBV7-6 combines with J gene TRBJ2-2, with D perhaps matching TRBD1 or TRBD2 (5 bases each). Source material: PBMCs. This clonotype originated in a human donor in good health (CMV status not recorded). Some clones in this sample may be carry-over from other donors' samples. CDR3 sequence reads: CASSPRPSGNTGEQFF. The DNA of the CDR3 is TGTGCCAGCAGCCCGAGACCATCAGGGAACACCGGGGAGCAGTTTTTT.